A selection of T cell receptor beta chains follows, all from one sample in a study of blood T cell repertoires in COVID-19. Using immunoSEQ multiplex PCR, the repertoire was profiled, and TCRdb retains in-frame clones only, with some absent. The sample contains 200,000 to 250,000 clones, 80% to 90% of which appear only once. Sequenced sample: peripheral blood. These receptors were taken from a woman in her forties or fifties with active or convalescent COVID-19. Both conserved end residues are part of each CDR3. Fields, in order: D gene, clone size, V gene, J gene, CDR3 protein, CDR3 DNA. The D gene is left open where the match is weak. Not all rows give a size; the values are once, few, many and, for expanded clones, a class.

D: NA
size: NA
V: TRBV28
J: TRBJ2-3
CDR3: CASSLAGQDTDTQYF
DNA: TGTGCCAGCAGTTTAGCAGGACAAGACACAGATACGCAGTATTTT

D: NA
size: NA
V: TRBV28
J: TRBJ2-1
CDR3: CASSLPGVSSYNEQFF
DNA: TGTGCCAGCAGTTTGCCGGGGGTTAGCTCCTACAATGAGCAGTTCTTC

D: NA
size: NA
V: TRBV5-6
J: TRBJ1-5
CDR3: CASSLGTANQPQHF
DNA: TGTGCCAGCAGCTTGGGGACAGCAAATCAGCCCCAGCATTTT

D: TRBD1
size: NA
V: TRBV2
J: TRBJ2-3
CDR3: CASGRTGTTDTQYF
DNA: TGTGCCAGCGGTAGGACAGGGACCACAGATACGCAGTATTTT

D: NA
size: NA
V: TRBV2
J: TRBJ2-1
CDR3: CASSRRDNEQFF
DNA: TGTGCCAGCAGTCGGAGGGATAATGAGCAGTTCTTC

D: TRBD2
size: NA
V: TRBV7-3
J: TRBJ2-1
CDR3: CASSLTGTRESEQFF
DNA: TGTGCCAGCAGCTTAACCGGGACTAGAGAATCTGAGCAGTTCTTC

D: TRBD1
size: once
V: TRBV12-3/TRBV12-4
J: TRBJ1-3
CDR3: CASRLGQINTIYF
DNA: TGTGCCAGCAGGCTGGGACAGATAAACACCATATATTTT

D: TRBD1
size: NA
V: TRBV27
J: TRBJ2-7
CDR3: CASRKGQGVYEQYF
DNA: TGTGCCAGCAGGAAGGGACAGGGTGTCTACGAGCAGTACTTC

D: TRBD2
size: NA
V: TRBV11-2
J: TRBJ2-2
CDR3: CASSLTYGRASGELFF
DNA: TGTGCCAGCAGCTTAACCTACGGGAGGGCGTCCGGGGAGCTGTTTTTT

D: TRBD1
size: NA
V: TRBV6-1
J: TRBJ1-3
CDR3: CASSETGVGSGNTIYF
DNA: TGTGCCAGCAGTGAGACAGGGGTCGGTTCTGGAAACACCATATATTTT

D: TRBD1
size: NA
V: TRBV5-1
J: TRBJ1-4
CDR3: CASSIRGQANEKLFF
DNA: TGCGCCAGCAGCATTAGGGGGCAGGCTAATGAAAAACTGTTTTTT

D: NA
size: NA
V: TRBV29-1
J: TRBJ2-7
CDR3: CSVEARRAGTAYEQYF
DNA: TGCAGCGTTGAAGCTAGGAGAGCGGGTACAGCCTACGAGCAGTACTTC

D: TRBD1
size: NA
V: TRBV5-1
J: TRBJ1-6
CDR3: CASSFSDRGNLNSPLHF
DNA: TGCGCCAGCAGCTTCTCCGACAGGGGGAATCTTAATTCACCCCTCCACTTT

D: NA
size: NA
V: TRBV19
J: TRBJ2-3
CDR3: CASSMRGATQYF
DNA: TGTGCCAGTAGTATGCGGGGAGCAACGCAGTATTTT

D: NA
size: NA
V: TRBV28
J: TRBJ2-1
CDR3: CASRPGGGVYNEQFF
DNA: TGTGCCAGCAGGCCTGGAGGCGGCGTATACAATGAGCAGTTCTTC

D: TRBD2
size: NA
V: TRBV19
J: TRBJ2-5
CDR3: CASSSIPLGRAGGETQYF
DNA: TGTGCCAGTAGCAGTATACCCCTGGGTCGCGCGGGGGGGGAGACCCAGTACTTC

D: NA
size: once
V: TRBV6-1
J: TRBJ1-6
CDR3: CASSEVAGGHSPLHF
DNA: TGTGCCAGCAGTGAAGTGGCCGGGGGACATTCACCCCTCCACTTT

D: NA
size: NA
V: TRBV5-4
J: TRBJ2-3
CDR3: CASRPQRGTDTQYF
DNA: TGTGCCAGCAGGCCGCAGCGGGGCACAGATACGCAGTATTTT

D: TRBD1
size: once
V: TRBV29-1
J: TRBJ1-1
CDR3: CSVPGQGGTEAFF
DNA: TGCAGCGTTCCCGGACAGGGTGGTACTGAAGCTTTCTTT

D: NA
size: NA
V: TRBV20-1
J: TRBJ1-1
CDR3: CSAARNTEAFF
DNA: TGCAGTGCTGCCAGGAACACTGAAGCTTTCTTT

D: NA
size: NA
V: TRBV2
J: TRBJ2-7
CDR3: CASSVGRGASYEQYF
DNA: TGTGCCAGCAGTGTGGGCAGGGGGGCCTCCTACGAGCAGTACTTC

D: NA
size: NA
V: TRBV11-2
J: TRBJ1-4
CDR3: CASSLGLTQLEKLFF
DNA: TGTGCCAGCAGCTTGGGTCTGACACAACTCGAAAAACTGTTTTTT

D: NA
size: few
V: TRBV6-1
J: TRBJ1-1
CDR3: CASSEWAGNTEAFF
DNA: TGTGCCAGCAGTGAATGGGCTGGGAACACTGAAGCTTTCTTT

D: NA
size: NA
V: TRBV7-9
J: TRBJ1-5
CDR3: CASSLSSQMNQPQHF
DNA: TGTGCCAGCAGCTTATCTTCGCAGATGAATCAGCCCCAGCATTTT

D: TRBD1
size: NA
V: TRBV10-2
J: TRBJ1-2
CDR3: CASTRTGNNGYTF
DNA: TGCGCCAGCACCCGGACAGGGAACAATGGCTACACCTTC

D: TRBD2
size: NA
V: TRBV27
J: TRBJ2-2
CDR3: CASSSSHGGANTGELFF
DNA: TGTGCCAGCAGTTCCTCCCATGGGGGGGCGAACACCGGGGAGCTGTTTTTT

D: NA
size: NA
V: TRBV11-3
J: TRBJ2-1
CDR3: CASSSRDWPYNEQFF
DNA: TGTGCCAGCAGCTCCCGGGACTGGCCCTACAATGAGCAGTTCTTC

D: TRBD1
size: once
V: TRBV7-9
J: TRBJ1-2
CDR3: CASSLTTDREGYTF
DNA: TGTGCCAGCAGCTTGACGACGGACAGGGAAGGCTACACCTTC

D: NA
size: NA
V: TRBV6-5
J: TRBJ2-6
CDR3: CASYLGGAGANVLTF
DNA: TGTGCCAGCTATTTAGGCGGTGCTGGGGCCAACGTCCTGACTTTC

D: NA
size: once
V: TRBV19
J: TRBJ2-5
CDR3: CASSWRGVETQYF
DNA: TGTGCCAGTTCATGGAGGGGTGTGGAGACCCAGTACTTC

D: TRBD1
size: NA
V: TRBV3-1/TRBV3-2
J: TRBJ1-6
CDR3: CASSQPTGALGSPLHF
DNA: TGTGCCAGCAGCCAACCGACAGGGGCCCTTGGTTCACCCCTCCACTTT

D: NA
size: once
V: TRBV6-1
J: TRBJ1-2
CDR3: CASSESVQGRYYGYTF
DNA: TGTGCCAGCAGTGAAAGTGTACAGGGTCGTTACTATGGCTACACCTTC

D: NA
size: NA
V: TRBV28
J: TRBJ1-4
CDR3: CASSEQLTTNEKLFF
DNA: TGTGCCAGCAGTGAACAGCTAACAACTAATGAAAAACTGTTTTTT

D: NA
size: NA
V: TRBV30
J: TRBJ2-7
CDR3: CAWNLNRFQYEQYF
DNA: TGTGCCTGGAACCTCAACAGGTTTCAGTACGAGCAGTACTTC

D: NA
size: NA
V: TRBV5-4
J: TRBJ2-2
CDR3: CASSRVSNTGELFF
DNA: TGTGCCAGCTCCCGCGTCTCCAACACCGGGGAGCTGTTTTTT

D: NA
size: NA
V: TRBV12-3/TRBV12-4
J: TRBJ1-6
CDR3: CASSYARSPLHF
DNA: TGTGCCAGCAGTTATGCTCGGTCACCCCTCCACTTT

D: TRBD2
size: NA
V: TRBV5-1
J: TRBJ2-7
CDR3: CASSLGLGGGTYEQYF
DNA: TGCGCCAGCAGCTTGGGGCTTGGCGGGGGAACCTACGAGCAGTACTTC

D: NA
size: NA
V: TRBV2
J: TRBJ2-2
CDR3: CASNWFRDTGELFF
DNA: TGTGCCAGCAATTGGTTCCGGGACACCGGGGAGCTGTTTTTT

D: NA
size: NA
V: TRBV5-4
J: TRBJ1-4
CDR3: CASSLDQEKLFF
DNA: TGTGCCAGCAGCTTGGATCAGGAAAAACTGTTTTTT

D: NA
size: NA
V: TRBV14
J: TRBJ2-7
CDR3: CASSQDRSSEQYF
DNA: TGTGCCAGCAGCCAAGATCGGAGTTCTGAGCAGTACTTC

D: TRBD1
size: NA
V: TRBV5-3
J: TRBJ1-4
CDR3: CARSPGTGVEKLFF
DNA: TGTGCCAGAAGCCCCGGGACAGGGGTCGAAAAACTGTTTTTT

D: NA
size: NA
V: TRBV4-2
J: TRBJ1-5
CDR3: CASSQDQGDGNQPQHF
DNA: TGTGCCAGCAGCCAAGATCAAGGTGACGGGAATCAGCCCCAGCATTTT

D: NA
size: NA
V: TRBV30
J: TRBJ2-4
CDR3: CAWSVNGHTWAKNIQYF
DNA: TGTGCCTGGAGTGTTAATGGACATACTTGGGCCAAAAACATTCAGTACTTC

D: NA
size: NA
V: TRBV5-1
J: TRBJ2-1
CDR3: CASSLVPIYDLGNEQFF
DNA: TGCGCCAGCAGCTTGGTTCCCATCTACGATCTCGGCAATGAGCAGTTCTTC

D: TRBD1
size: NA
V: TRBV7-2
J: TRBJ2-5
CDR3: CASSSPTGGAETQYF
DNA: TGTGCCAGCAGCTCCCCTACAGGGGGCGCTGAGACCCAGTACTTC

D: TRBD1
size: NA
V: TRBV18
J: TRBJ1-2
CDR3: CASYGQGPNYGYTF
DNA: TGTGCCAGCTACGGACAGGGGCCTAACTATGGCTACACCTTC

D: TRBD1
size: NA
V: TRBV3-1/TRBV3-2
J: TRBJ2-1
CDR3: CASSRTGQGYNEQFF
DNA: TGTGCCAGCAGCCGAACGGGACAGGGGTACAATGAGCAGTTCTTC

D: TRBD2
size: NA
V: TRBV9
J: TRBJ2-3
CDR3: CASSVQISGVGDTQYF
DNA: TGTGCCAGCAGCGTACAGATCAGCGGGGTCGGAGATACGCAGTATTTT

D: TRBD1
size: NA
V: TRBV29-1
J: TRBJ2-2
CDR3: CSVKTGANTGELFF
DNA: TGCAGCGTTAAGACAGGGGCGAACACCGGGGAGCTGTTTTTT

D: NA
size: NA
V: TRBV19
J: TRBJ1-6
CDR3: CASSVQGTLSSSPLHF
DNA: TGTGCCAGTAGTGTACAGGGTACTCTCTCAAGTTCACCCCTCCACTTT

D: NA
size: once
V: TRBV5-1
J: TRBJ2-1
CDR3: CASSLKVRGAVEQFF
DNA: TGCGCCAGCAGCCTAAAAGTCCGGGGGGCCGTGGAGCAGTTCTTC

D: TRBD1
size: NA
V: TRBV24-1
J: TRBJ1-1
CDR3: CATSVGTGWDTEAFF
DNA: TGTGCCACCAGTGTCGGGACAGGGTGGGACACTGAAGCTTTCTTT

D: TRBD2
size: NA
V: TRBV7-9
J: TRBJ2-1
CDR3: CASSLEGLAGSEQFF
DNA: TGTGCCAGCAGCTTAGAAGGACTAGCGGGTAGTGAGCAGTTCTTC

D: TRBD2
size: once
V: TRBV28
J: TRBJ2-1
CDR3: CGASGLASYNEQFF
DNA: TGTGGGGCTAGCGGGCTTGCCTCCTACAATGAGCAGTTCTTC

D: NA
size: NA
V: TRBV27
J: TRBJ2-2
CDR3: CASSLFPGRGQLFF
DNA: TGTGCCAGCAGTTTATTCCCCGGGAGAGGCCAGCTGTTTTTT